Following are 2 T cell receptor beta chains from one sample sequenced in a study of persistence of HIV-infected CD4 T cells. Cells were stimulated with overlapping HIV-1 Gag 15-mer peptides. Responding CD4+ T cells were sorted by upregulation of both CD40 ligand and CD69. Their target antigens are unknown. The libraries were made with immunoSEQ version 4 in survey mode. Produced via immunoSEQ multiplex PCR; TCRdb's table is partial and in-frame only. The sample consists of roughly 25,000 clones, approximately 74% of them appearing once. The specimen was CD4+ T cells sorted from PBMCs after roughly 19-hour stimulation, collected from a patient who received antiretroviral therapy. The receptor set was obtained from an adult man with HIV who was CMV-seropositive.

The chain combines TRBV19 with TRBJ1-4, with D unresolved. Germline CDR1 reads LNHDA; CDR2 reads SQIVND (reference sequence). The CDR3 covers 15 residues. V was pared by 6 bases and J by 6 bases, with 17 bases between. The CDR3 spells CASSQPQPPDEKLFF. Here the CDR3 DNA reads TGTGCCAGTAGCCAGCCACAGCCCCCGGATGAAAAACTGTTTTTT.

The chain couples TRBV10-2 to TRBJ1-1, with D maybe TRBD1 (6 bases). CDR1 is WSHSY, CDR2 SAAADI, per germline. The CDR3 consists of 13 residues. Trimming cost V 6 bases and J 11 bases, with 19 bases left between them. The CDR3 DNA sequence: TGCGCCAGCAGATGGGACATCTCCTCAGGGGCTTTCTTT. It translates to CASRWDISSGAFF.